This T cell receptor beta chain is from a study of cytomegalovirus exposure and HLA in healthy donors. Study information: About 77 million unique TCRs from HLA-typed donors made up an early data release.

With 3 bases clipped from V and 10 bases from J, the junction kept 8 bases outside the gene matches. Germline V lookup: CDR1 LNHDA, CDR2 SQIVND (reference sequence). The CDR3 contains 15 residues. The study's findings and limits: Solely CMV serostatus was available to characterize immune exposure.

Remarks on this clone: Its target is unknown.

Unrecorded immune exposure was likely among donors, who were nominally healthy when sampled. Researchers ran the PCR with 60 Vbeta and 13 Jbeta primers. Some clones are missing from TCRdb's copy, which holds only in-frame ones; the method was immunoSEQ multiplex PCR. The data hold approximately 170,000 clones, with roughly four fifths observed a single time. The sequenced sample was PBMCs. This chain joins TRBV19 and TRBJ1-6; 8 nucleotides line up with TRBD1. This TCR derives from a woman in her 30s in good health and CMV-seropositive. CDR3 region: CASSMSAGGKSPLHF. CDR3 DNA sequence: TGTGCCAGTAGTATGTCCGCAGGGGGCAAATCACCCCTCCACTTT. The whole variable domain, remainder taken from reference TRBV19 and TRBJ1-6, is DGGITQSPKYLFRKEGQNVTLSCEQNLNHDAMYWYRQDPGQGLRLIYYSQIVNDFQKGDIAEGYSVSREKKESFPLTVTSAQKNPTAFYLCASSMSAGGKSPLHFGNGTRLTVT.